The 32 T cell receptor beta chains below all came from one sample that was sequenced in a study of human T cells and chemical hapten exposure. TCRdb passed the RACE reads through MiXCR, listing each CDR3 protein once. The repertoire holds 300,000 to 350,000 distinct CDR3 sequences, with approximately 6.3% as singletons. Time point specified: patch test 1, 2 weeks after DPC sensitization. Regarding treatment: therapeutic diphenylcyclopropenone sensitization with weekly scalp DPC. Specimen: whole blood, collected in connection with sensitization to the hapten diphenylcyclopropenone (DPC). The receptors were gathered from a woman between 18 and 30 years old with alopecia areata. Some clones in this sample may be carry-over from other donors' samples.

This clonotype has ten or more counts. The V call is TRBV7-2, the J call TRBJ2-5; the D gene is possibly TRBD1 (6 bases). Germline CDR1 reads SGHTA; CDR2 reads FQGNSA. The CDR3 is made up of 13 amino acids. The V gene lost 5 bases and the J gene lost 2 bases, with 9 bases spanning the gap. CDR3 amino acids: CASSMDRQETQYF. The CDR3 bases are TGTGCCAGCAGCATGGACAGACAAGAGACCCAGTACTTC.

This clonotype was picked up a small number of times. The chain carries TRBV6-2 or TRBV6-3 and TRBJ1-6; D perhaps matches TRBD1 (6 bases). The CDR3 length is 14 residues. Germline values: CDR1 MNHEY, CDR2 SVGEGT. The ends were cut back, 8 bases at V and 4 bases at J, with 12 bases in the middle. The CDR3 region has the DNA TGTGCCAGCGTCGGGACAACGTATAATTCACCCCTCCACTTT. It codes for CASVGTTYNSPLHF.

The sample holds many counts of this clonotype. The chain carries TRBV9 and TRBJ2-5; TRBD2 matches at 7 bases. The CDR3 spans 13 residues. The V gene's germline CDR1 is SGDLS and CDR2 YYNGEE. V lost 4 bases to trimming and J lost 7 bases; unmatched junction nucleotides: 7. In nucleotides, the CDR3 is TGTGCCAGCAGCACCCGCCCGGGAGGGACCCAGTACTTC. It specifies CASSTRPGGTQYF.

The chain joins TRBV29-1 to TRBJ2-2; 9 bases fit TRBD2. The germline V gene encodes CDR1 SQVTM and CDR2 ANQGSEA. This CDR3 has 14 amino acids. Trimming at V came to 4 bases and at J to 1 base, leaving 1 base not matched to a gene. The CDR3: CSVVSGGNTGELFF. DNA for the CDR3: TGCAGCGTTGTTAGCGGGGGGAACACCGGGGAGCTGTTTTTT.

This clonotype showed up just a few times. The J gene is TRBJ2-2, the V gene TRBV11-2; 9 bases are shared with TRBD2. This CDR3 has 16 residues. The germline V gene encodes CDR1 SGHAT and CDR2 FQNNGV. Losses at the gene ends were 1 base for V and 6 bases for J; bases not matched to a gene: 6. CDR3 in amino acids: CASSLVPSGDSGELFF. CDR3 nucleotide sequence: TGTGCCAGCAGCTTAGTCCCTAGCGGGGACTCCGGGGAGCTGTTTTTT.

This clonotype showed up just a few times. The rearrangement uses TRBV12-5 and TRBJ1-1, with 10 bases lining up with TRBD1. V dropped 3 bases and J dropped 6; count of bases not matched to a gene: 4. This CDR3 region has 14 residues. CDR1 is LGHNT and CDR2 is FRNRAP in the germline V gene. CDR3 residues: CASGLFGTGAEAFF. The DNA for the CDR3 is TGTGCTAGTGGTTTATTCGGGACAGGGGCTGAAGCTTTCTTT.

This clonotype has a count of ten or more. This chain links TRBV12-3 or TRBV12-4 with TRBJ1-1; D remains ambiguous. This CDR3 has 15 residues. V dropped 5 bases and J dropped 4 bases, with 17 bases sitting between them. The CDR3 is CASSPGLWATTEAFF. CDR3 nucleotides: TGTGCCAGCAGTCCAGGACTCTGGGCGACCACTGAAGCTTTCTTT.

In this sample, this clonotype turned up many times. Sequence at one end of the junction differs from germline and may be a read error. The chain recombines TRBV3-1 with TRBJ2-6; unclear D gene. This CDR3 is 12 amino acids long. The germline V gene has CDR1 LGHDT and CDR2 YNNKEL (reference sequence). CDR3 in DNA: TGTGCCAGCAGCCTTGGGACCAACGTCCTGACTTTC. Amino acid sequence: CASSLGTNVLTF.

This clonotype was counted ten times or more. The V call is TRBV29-1, the J call TRBJ2-3, with a weak D call TRBD2 (6 bases). Germline-derived CDR1 and CDR2 are SQVTM and ANQGSEA. V was shortened by 3 bases and J by 2 bases, with 12 bases between the two germline ends. The length of the CDR3 is 14 residues. The CDR3 DNA reads as TGCAGCGTTGAGCCGGGGGACCCCACAGATACGCAGTATTTT. Protein sequence: CSVEPGDPTDTQYF.

The gene calls are TRBV6-5 and TRBJ1-6, with D maybe TRBD1 (6 bases). Trimming cost V 5 bases and J 10 bases, with 15 bases left between them. Looked up from germline, CDR1 is MNHEY and CDR2 is SVGAGI. The CDR3 runs 14 residues. The CDR3 DNA is TGTGCCAGCAGTCCGACAGGACGGTGGTCACCCCTCCACTTT. This codes for CASSPTGRWSPLHF.

This clonotype was counted at least ten times. The J gene is TRBJ2-1, the V gene TRBV28, with a weak D call TRBD1 (6 bases). V lost 8 bases and J 2 bases, leaving 7 bases between the germline ends. CDR1 is MDHEN, CDR2 SYDVKM, per germline. The CDR3 covers 12 residues. The CDR3: CASGDTYNEQFF. CDR3 DNA sequence: TGTGCCAGCGGGGACACCTACAATGAGCAGTTCTTC. The variable domain in full, completed from reference TRBV28 and TRBJ2-1, reads DVKVTQSSRYLVKRTGEKVFLECVQDMDHENMFWYRQDPGLGLRLIYFSYDVKMKEKGDIPEGYSVSREKKERFSLILESASTNQTSMYLCASGDTYNEQFFGPGTRLTVL.

The chain is built from TRBV5-8 and TRBJ2-2; 7 positions agree with TRBD1. The CDR3 runs 16 residues. From germline, CDR1 is SGHTS and CDR2 YDEGEE. V shed 0 bases, J shed 1 base, and the junction held 3 bases outside the gene matches. CDR3 coding DNA: TGTGCCAGCAGCTTGGGGCGACAGGGGAACACCGGGGAGCTGTTTTTT. Its protein product is CASSLGRQGNTGELFF.

This clonotype showed up many times. The chain couples TRBV20-1 to TRBJ2-7, with TRBD1 matching over 7 bases. CDR1 and CDR2 (germline): DFQATT, SNEGSKA (reference sequence). CDR3 length equals 13 residues. With V trimmed by 6 bases and J by 7 bases, 12 bases remained unmatched. CDR3 DNA: TGCAGTGCCTCGGGACAGACCACGAGTGAGCAGTACTTC. Amino acids: CSASGQTTSEQYF.

The gene calls are TRBV6-5 and TRBJ2-6, with no clear D. The CDR3 is 15 residues long. V gave up 5 bases and J gave up 2 bases, with 10 bases separating them. Germline V gene data show CDR1 as MNHEY and CDR2 as SVGAGI. The CDR3 loop is CASSTTDTGANVLTF. The CDR3 DNA sequence: TGTGCCAGCAGTACAACAGACACTGGGGCCAACGTCCTGACTTTC.

At least ten counts were recorded for this clonotype. V usage is TRBV6-6 and J usage is TRBJ2-7; no reliable D call. The CDR3 sequence is 15 residues long. Germline CDR1 reads MNHNY; CDR2 reads SVGAGI (reference sequence). Trimming cost V 2 bases and J 0 bases, with 11 bases left between them. The CDR3 reads CASSYVPSSSYEQYF. CDR3 coding DNA: TGTGCCAGCAGTTACGTCCCCAGCAGCTCCTACGAGCAGTACTTC.

The chain links TRBV5-5 to TRBJ2-5; D gene ambiguous. Germline lookup yields CDR1 SGHKS and CDR2 YYEKEE (reference sequence). V was pared by 2 bases and J by 4 bases, with 12 bases between. The CDR3 has 14 residues. CDR3: CASSFYLGPETQYF. CDR3 DNA: TGTGCCAGCAGCTTCTATCTGGGCCCAGAGACCCAGTACTTC.

There are many counts of this clonotype. The rearrangement links TRBV6-1 to TRBJ1-1; D gene uncertain. The CDR3 extends over 10 amino acids. V lost 7 bases and J lost 7, with 7 bases in between. CDR1 MNHNS and CDR2 SASEGT come from the germline V gene. For the CDR3, the DNA is TGTGCCAGCATGGACTATGAAGCTTTCTTT. Its protein is CASMDYEAFF.

This clonotype came up a few times. This chain connects TRBV2 to TRBJ1-5, with D possibly being TRBD1 (5 bases). The CDR3 totals 15 residues. CDR1 is SNHLY and CDR2 is FYNNEI in the germline V gene. V lost 6 bases and J lost 3, with 15 bases in between. DNA for the CDR3: TGTGCCAGCAGCCTCGGTGAAGGGACCAATCAGCCCCAGCATTTT. Protein: CASSLGEGTNQPQHF.

This clonotype appeared many times. The V gene is TRBV21-1, the J gene TRBJ2-7. TRBV21-1 constitutes a pseudogene. The CDR3 consists of 11 residues. CDR3 region: CASSKTHEQYF. CDR3 bases: TGTGCCAGCAGCAAAACCCACGAGCAGTACTTC.

This clonotype was picked up a small number of times. The chain is built from TRBV7-9 and TRBJ1-2, with 10 bases fitting TRBD1. The germline V gene has CDR1 SEHNR and CDR2 FQNEAQ (reference sequence). The CDR3 spans 15 residues. V lost 3 bases and J lost 8; bases outside the gene matches: 9. Written as DNA, the CDR3 is TGTGCCAGCAGCTTCTGGGACAGGGGTGTAAGCGGCTACACCTTC. Translated, it gives CASSFWDRGVSGYTF.

This clonotype appeared a few times. The gene calls are TRBV12-3 or TRBV12-4 and TRBJ1-5; D uncertain. The V gene lost 2 bases and the J gene lost 9 bases, with 11 bases spanning the gap. This CDR3 is 13 amino acids long. The CDR3 region has the DNA TGTGCCAGCAGTTTAACGGGTTACAGGCCCCAGCATTTT. This sequence encodes CASSLTGYRPQHF.

This clonotype occurred many times. The V call is TRBV6-2 or TRBV6-3, the J call TRBJ1-6; tentatively, D is TRBD1 (6 bases). The CDR3 extends over 17 amino acids. The V gene lost 2 bases and the J gene lost 4 bases, with 15 bases spanning the gap. Germline-derived CDR1 and CDR2 are MNHEY and SVGEGT. This CDR3 is CASSYGSTGGYNSPLHF. CDR3 bases: TGTGCCAGCAGTTACGGATCGACAGGCGGGTATAATTCACCCCTCCACTTT.

This clonotype was seen at least ten times. This chain uses TRBV7-9 with TRBJ1-1; D gene unclear. V was cut by 1 base and J by 1 base, with 7 bases left in between. The CDR3 length is 14 residues. Germline V CDR1 and CDR2: SEHNR, FQNEAQ (reference sequence). CDR3 bases: TGTGCCAGCAGCTTAGGCCAGGAGAACACTGAAGCTTTCTTT. The encoded protein is CASSLGQENTEAFF.

This clonotype was seen a handful of times. This chain uses TRBV29-1 with TRBJ2-3, with 7 bases matching TRBD2. With 4 bases clipped from V and 5 bases from J, the junction kept 6 bases outside the gene matches. CDR3 length: 13 amino acids. The V gene's germline CDR1 is SQVTM and CDR2 ANQGSEA. CDR3 nucleotides: TGCAGCGTTGGGGAGGGCAGTCTAGATACGCAGTATTTT. It encodes CSVGEGSLDTQYF.

This clonotype was recorded many times. Here the CDR3 DNA reads TGTGCCACCAGTGCGGACGGGGGGACAGATACGCAGTATTTT. Amino acids: CATSADGGTDTQYF. The chain employs TRBV24-1 and TRBJ2-3; TRBD2 matches at 7 bases. The germline gives CDR1 KGHDR, CDR2 SFDVKD. Trimming cost V 5 bases and J 3 bases; bases outside gene matches: 4. The CDR3 runs to 14 residues.

In its sample, this clonotype was seen a few times. This sequence joins TRBV6-6 and TRBJ1-1; D may be TRBD1 (6 bases). Germline CDR1 and CDR2: MNHNY and SVGAGI (reference sequence). There are 15 residues in the CDR3. V was pared by 6 bases and J by 4 bases, with 18 bases between. CDR3 region: CASSVFGGWVTEAFF. The CDR3 bases are TGTGCCAGCAGCGTTTTTGGGGGCTGGGTCACTGAAGCTTTCTTT.

This clonotype was counted many times. CDR3 amino acids: CASSLATEGGDNEQFF. The CDR3 nucleotides read TGCGCCAGCAGCCTCGCCACGGAGGGCGGGGACAATGAGCAGTTCTTC. The rearrangement links TRBV4-1 to TRBJ2-1; D might be TRBD2 (6 bases). Germline V gene lookup returns CDR1 MGHRA and CDR2 YSYEKL. V gave up 4 bases and J gave up 5 bases, with 18 bases separating them. This CDR3 region has 16 residues.

This clonotype was observed at least ten times. The V call is TRBV7-8, the J call TRBJ1-3, with 10 nucleotides matching TRBD1. Germline V gene data show CDR1 as SGHVS and CDR2 as FQNEAQ. V trimming: 3 bases; J trimming: 0 bases; junction bases outside the gene matches: 5. The CDR3 has 17 residues. As DNA, the CDR3 is TGTGCCAGCAGCTTCGGGACAGGGGACCCCTCTGGAAACACCATATATTTT. Protein product: CASSFGTGDPSGNTIYF.

This clonotype has ten or more counts. CDR3 sequence: CASSLPDGSSGYTF. The DNA of the CDR3 is TGTGCCAGCTCACTCCCGGACGGTTCCAGTGGCTACACCTTC. The chain combines TRBV18 with TRBJ1-2; D call uncertain. Germline assignment: CDR1 KGHSH and CDR2 LQKENI. The V gene lost 4 bases and the J gene lost 7 bases, with 16 bases spanning the gap. The CDR3 spans 14 residues.

This clonotype was counted only a few times. CDR3 residues: CASSQDEVSSYNEQFF. For the CDR3, the DNA is TGCGCCAGCAGCCAAGATGAGGTTAGCTCCTACAATGAGCAGTTCTTC. The rearrangement links TRBV4-3 to TRBJ2-1, with D uncertain. Germline CDR1 and CDR2: LGHNA and YSLEER. Between the trimmed V and J ends, which lost 0 bases and 0 bases, there was a span of 9 bases. This CDR3 is built from 16 residues.

This clonotype was counted ten times or more. The chain employs TRBV6-5 and TRBJ1-2; unclear D gene. V lost 5 bases, J lost 0 bases, and 13 bases lay in between. Germline V lookup: CDR1 MNHEY, CDR2 SVGAGI. The CDR3 length is 15 residues. CDR3 DNA sequence: TGTGCCAGCAGTGGGGTTGAGCGGTCTAACTATGGCTACACCTTC. The encoded protein is CASSGVERSNYGYTF.

This clonotype was observed many times. The V gene is TRBV29-1, the J gene TRBJ2-1, with 10 positions matching TRBD1. The CDR3 has 15 amino acids. Germline CDR1 reads SQVTM; CDR2 reads ANQGSEA. Trimming cost V 6 bases and J 2 bases; bases outside gene matches: 7. CDR3 nucleotides: TGCAGCGTGTCCGGGACAGGGGAAGCCTACAATGAGCAGTTCTTC. This gives the protein CSVSGTGEAYNEQFF.